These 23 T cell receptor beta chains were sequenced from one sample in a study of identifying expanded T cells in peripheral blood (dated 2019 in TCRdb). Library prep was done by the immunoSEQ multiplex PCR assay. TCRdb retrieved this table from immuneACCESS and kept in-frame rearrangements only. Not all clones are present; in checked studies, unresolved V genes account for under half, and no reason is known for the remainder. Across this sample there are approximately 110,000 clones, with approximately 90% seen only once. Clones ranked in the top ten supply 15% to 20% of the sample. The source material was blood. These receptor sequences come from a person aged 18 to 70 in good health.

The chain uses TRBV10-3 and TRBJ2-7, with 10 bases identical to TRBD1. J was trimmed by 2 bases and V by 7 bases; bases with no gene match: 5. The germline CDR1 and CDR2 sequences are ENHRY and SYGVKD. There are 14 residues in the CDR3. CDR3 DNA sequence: TGTGCCATCACCCCGGGACAGGGGCCCTACGAGCAGTACTTC. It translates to CAITPGQGPYEQYF.

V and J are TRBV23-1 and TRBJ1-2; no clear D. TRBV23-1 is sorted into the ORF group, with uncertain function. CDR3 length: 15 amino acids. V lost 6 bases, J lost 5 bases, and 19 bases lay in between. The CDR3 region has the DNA TGCGCCAGCAGGCCGACCCGGGGATCAGGATATGGCTACACCTTC. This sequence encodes CASRPTRGSGYGYTF.

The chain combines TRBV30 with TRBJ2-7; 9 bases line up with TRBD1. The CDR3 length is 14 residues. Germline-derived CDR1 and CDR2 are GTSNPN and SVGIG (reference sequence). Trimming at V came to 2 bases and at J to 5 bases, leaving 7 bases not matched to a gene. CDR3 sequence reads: CAWSPRDRDDEQYF. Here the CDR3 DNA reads TGTGCCTGGAGTCCCCGGGACAGGGACGACGAGCAGTACTTC.

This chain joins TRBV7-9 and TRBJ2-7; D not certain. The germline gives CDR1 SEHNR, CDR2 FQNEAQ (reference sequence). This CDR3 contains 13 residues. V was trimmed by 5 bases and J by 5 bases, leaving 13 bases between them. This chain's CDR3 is CASSHPFQDEQYF. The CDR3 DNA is TGTGCCAGCAGCCACCCCTTCCAGGACGAGCAGTACTTC.

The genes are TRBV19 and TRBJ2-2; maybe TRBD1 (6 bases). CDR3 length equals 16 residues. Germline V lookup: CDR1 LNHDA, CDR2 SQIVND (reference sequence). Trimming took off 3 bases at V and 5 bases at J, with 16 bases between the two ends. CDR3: CASSIRQAPWTGELFF. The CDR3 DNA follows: TGTGCCAGTAGTATCCGACAGGCCCCGTGGACCGGGGAGCTGTTTTTT.

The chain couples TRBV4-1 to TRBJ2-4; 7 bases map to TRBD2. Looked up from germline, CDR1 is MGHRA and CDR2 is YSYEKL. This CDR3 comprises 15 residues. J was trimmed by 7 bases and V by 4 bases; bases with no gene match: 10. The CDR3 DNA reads TGCGCCAGCAGCCCTCGGGCCTTCGGGGGGAACATTCAGTACTTC. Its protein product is CASSPRAFGGNIQYF.

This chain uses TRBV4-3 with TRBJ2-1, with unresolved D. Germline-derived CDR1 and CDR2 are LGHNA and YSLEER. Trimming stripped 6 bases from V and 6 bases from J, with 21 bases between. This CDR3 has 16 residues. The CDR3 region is CASSRAGAQKGNEQFF. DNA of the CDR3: TGCGCCAGCAGTAGAGCCGGAGCGCAGAAAGGCAATGAGCAGTTCTTC.

CDR3 DNA: TGTGCCAGCAGTTACTCGGGGCGAGGATTCCAAGAGACCCAGTACTTC. It translates to CASSYSGRGFQETQYF. This chain uses TRBV6-5 with TRBJ2-5; tentatively, D is TRBD1 (5 bases). Trimming cost V 0 bases and J 1 base, with 12 bases left between them. There are 16 residues in the CDR3. Germline assignment: CDR1 MNHEY and CDR2 SVGAGI.

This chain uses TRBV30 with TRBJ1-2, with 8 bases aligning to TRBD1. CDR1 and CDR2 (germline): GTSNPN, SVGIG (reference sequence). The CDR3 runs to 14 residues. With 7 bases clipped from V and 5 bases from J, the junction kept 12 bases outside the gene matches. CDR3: CASTGGQIGYGYTF. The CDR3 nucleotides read TGTGCCTCCACAGGGGGACAAATAGGATATGGCTACACCTTC.

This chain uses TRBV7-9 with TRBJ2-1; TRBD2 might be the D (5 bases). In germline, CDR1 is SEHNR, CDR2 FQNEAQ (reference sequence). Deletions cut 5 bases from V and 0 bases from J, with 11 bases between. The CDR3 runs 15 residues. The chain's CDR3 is CASSPLGSSYNEQFF. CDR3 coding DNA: TGTGCCAGCAGCCCGCTGGGGAGCTCCTACAATGAGCAGTTCTTC.

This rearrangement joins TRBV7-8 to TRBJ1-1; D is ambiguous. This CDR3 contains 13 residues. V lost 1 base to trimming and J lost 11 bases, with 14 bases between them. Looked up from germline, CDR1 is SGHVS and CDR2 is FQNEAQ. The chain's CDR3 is CASSLESHVRAFF. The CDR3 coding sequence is TGTGCCAGCAGCTTAGAGTCGCACGTGAGGGCTTTCTTT.

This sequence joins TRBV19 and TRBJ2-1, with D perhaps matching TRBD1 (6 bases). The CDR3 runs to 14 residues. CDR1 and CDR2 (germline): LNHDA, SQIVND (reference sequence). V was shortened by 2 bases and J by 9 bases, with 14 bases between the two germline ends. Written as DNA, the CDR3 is TGTGCCAGTAGTATAAGGTCCCAGGGGAGTGAGCAGTTCTTC. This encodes CASSIRSQGSEQFF.

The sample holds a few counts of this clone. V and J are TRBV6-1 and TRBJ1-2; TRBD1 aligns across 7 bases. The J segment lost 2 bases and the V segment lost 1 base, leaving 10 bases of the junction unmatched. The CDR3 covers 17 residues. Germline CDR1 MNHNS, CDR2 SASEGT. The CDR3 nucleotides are TGTGCCAGCAGTGAAGGGGCAGGGGGAACCCCAAACTATGGCTACACCTTC. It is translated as CASSEGAGGTPNYGYTF.

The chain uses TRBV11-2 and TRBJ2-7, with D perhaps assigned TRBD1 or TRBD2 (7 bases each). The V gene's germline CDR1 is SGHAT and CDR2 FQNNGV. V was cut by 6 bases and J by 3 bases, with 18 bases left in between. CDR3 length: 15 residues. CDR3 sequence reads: CASRYAGDRDYEQYF. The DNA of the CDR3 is TGTGCCAGCAGATACGCGGGGGACAGAGACTACGAGCAGTACTTC. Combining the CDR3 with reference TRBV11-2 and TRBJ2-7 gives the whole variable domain EAGVAQSPRYKIIEKRQSVAFWCNPISGHATLYWYQQILGQGPKLLIQFQNNGVVDDSQLPKDRFSAERLKGVDSTLKIQPAKLEDSAVYLCASRYAGDRDYEQYFGPGTRLTVT.

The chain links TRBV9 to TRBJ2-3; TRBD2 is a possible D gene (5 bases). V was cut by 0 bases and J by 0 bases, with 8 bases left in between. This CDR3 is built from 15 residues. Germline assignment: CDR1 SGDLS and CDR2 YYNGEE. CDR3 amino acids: CASSVDPGSTDTQYF. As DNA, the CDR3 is TGTGCCAGCAGCGTAGATCCGGGGAGCACAGATACGCAGTATTTT.

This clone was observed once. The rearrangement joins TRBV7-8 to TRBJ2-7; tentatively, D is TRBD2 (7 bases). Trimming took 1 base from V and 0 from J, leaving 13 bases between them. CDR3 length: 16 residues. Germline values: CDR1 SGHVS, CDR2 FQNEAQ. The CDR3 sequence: CASSLEGGAISYEQYF. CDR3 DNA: TGTGCCAGCAGCTTAGAGGGGGGGGCTATCTCCTACGAGCAGTACTTC. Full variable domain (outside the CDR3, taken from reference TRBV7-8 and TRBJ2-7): GAGVSQSPRYKVAKRGQDVALRCDPISGHVSLFWYQQALGQGPEFLTYFQNEAQLDKSGLPSDRFFAERPEGSVSTLKIQRTQQEDSAVYLCASSLEGGAISYEQYFGPGTRLTVT.

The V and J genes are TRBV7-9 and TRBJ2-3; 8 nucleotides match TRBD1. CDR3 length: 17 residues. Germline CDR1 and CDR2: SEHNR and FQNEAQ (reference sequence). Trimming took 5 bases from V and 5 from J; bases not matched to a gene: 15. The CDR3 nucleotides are TGTGCCAGCAGCCCCAGGGCCCAGGGGGCACGGGAAGATACGCAGTATTTT. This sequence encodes CASSPRAQGAREDTQYF.

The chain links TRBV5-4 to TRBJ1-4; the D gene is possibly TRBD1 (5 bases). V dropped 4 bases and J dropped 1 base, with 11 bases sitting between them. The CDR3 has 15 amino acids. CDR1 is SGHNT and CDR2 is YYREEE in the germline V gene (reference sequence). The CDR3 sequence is CASSPSGGTNEKLFF. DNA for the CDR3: TGTGCCAGCAGCCCTAGTGGGGGAACTAATGAAAAACTGTTTTTT.

The DNA of the CDR3 is TGCGCCAGCAGCCAAGAACCTACCGGGACTAGGGGGGCGGATACGCAGTATTTT. Encoded protein: CASSQEPTGTRGADTQYF. The chain carries TRBV4-3 and TRBJ2-3; 8 bases agree with TRBD2. Germline V gives CDR1 LGHNA, CDR2 YSLEER. Losses at the gene ends were 0 bases for V and 6 bases for J; bases not matched to a gene: 14. The CDR3 is 18 amino acids.

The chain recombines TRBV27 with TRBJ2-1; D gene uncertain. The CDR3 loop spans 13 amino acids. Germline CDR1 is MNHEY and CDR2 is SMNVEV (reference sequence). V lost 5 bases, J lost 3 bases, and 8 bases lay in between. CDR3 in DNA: TGTGCCAGCAGTCTCCCGTTCTACAATGAGCAGTTCTTC. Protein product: CASSLPFYNEQFF.

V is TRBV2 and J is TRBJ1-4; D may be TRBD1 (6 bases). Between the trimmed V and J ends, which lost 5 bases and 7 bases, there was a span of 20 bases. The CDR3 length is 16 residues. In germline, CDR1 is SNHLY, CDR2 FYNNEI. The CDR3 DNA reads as TGTGCCAGCAGTCCCAACCCGGACAGATTAGGTGAAAAACTGTTTTTT. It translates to CASSPNPDRLGEKLFF.

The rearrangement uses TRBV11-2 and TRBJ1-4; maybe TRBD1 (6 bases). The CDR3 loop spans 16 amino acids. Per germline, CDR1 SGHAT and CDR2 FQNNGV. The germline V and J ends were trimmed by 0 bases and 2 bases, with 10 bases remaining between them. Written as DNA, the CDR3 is TGTGCCAGCAGCTTAGACATGAGGGGGACTAATGAAAAACTGTTTTTT. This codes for CASSLDMRGTNEKLFF. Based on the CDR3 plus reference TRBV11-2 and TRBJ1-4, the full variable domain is EAGVAQSPRYKIIEKRQSVAFWCNPISGHATLYWYQQILGQGPKLLIQFQNNGVVDDSQLPKDRFSAERLKGVDSTLKIQPAKLEDSAVYLCASSLDMRGTNEKLFFGSGTQLSVL.

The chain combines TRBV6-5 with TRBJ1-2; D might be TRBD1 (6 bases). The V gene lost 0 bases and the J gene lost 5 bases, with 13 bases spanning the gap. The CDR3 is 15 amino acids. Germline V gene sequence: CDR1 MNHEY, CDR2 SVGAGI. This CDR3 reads CASSYSGAAPYGYTF. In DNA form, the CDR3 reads TGTGCCAGCAGTTACTCGGGGGCTGCCCCGTATGGCTACACCTTC.